The next 14 T cell receptor beta chains were all read from a single sample in a study of blood T cell repertoires in COVID-19. Clones were sequenced by immunoSEQ multiplex PCR, and TCRdb holds only the in-frame ones, with some missing. The sample holds some 210,000 clones, about 83% seen once. Sequenced sample: peripheral blood. The origin of the receptors is a woman in her seventies with active or convalescent COVID-19.

A single count supports this clone. V and J are TRBV24-1 and TRBJ2-7, with a possible D match to TRBD2 (6 bases). CDR3 length: 15 residues. V shed 11 bases and J shed 5 bases, with 24 bases lying between them. In germline, CDR1 is KGHDR, CDR2 SFDVKD. CDR3 in DNA: TGTGCCATTCAATCCGATGTAAGGGAGGCGGACGAGCAGTACTTC. Protein: CAIQSDVREADEQYF.

The chain is built from TRBV19 and TRBJ1-5; D is uncertain. Trimming left V 5 bases short and J 5 bases short, with 7 bases between. This CDR3 region has 12 residues. Looked up from germline, CDR1 is LNHDA and CDR2 is SQIVND (reference sequence). CDR3 residues: CASSVSYQPQHF. The CDR3 DNA sequence: TGTGCCAGTAGTGTGTCTTATCAGCCCCAGCATTTT.

The chain combines TRBV28 with TRBJ1-2, with 7 bases that match TRBD1. CDR3 length equals 13 residues. Per germline, CDR1 MDHEN and CDR2 SYDVKM. V gave up 8 bases and J gave up 2 bases; unmatched junction bases: 5. The CDR3 bases are TGTGCCAGCTGGGACAGACCCAACTATGGCTACACCTTC. Protein: CASWDRPNYGYTF.

The gene calls are TRBV2 and TRBJ2-2; weak D call: TRBD2 (5 bases). Germline CDR1 reads SNHLY; CDR2 reads FYNNEI. V was pared by 7 bases and J by 1 base, with 10 bases between. The CDR3 extends over 14 amino acids. CDR3 protein: CASKFGMNTGELFF. The CDR3 region has the DNA TGTGCCAGCAAGTTCGGGATGAACACCGGGGAGCTGTTTTTT.

The J gene is TRBJ2-7, the V gene TRBV3-1 (or the pseudogene TRBV3-2), with D unresolved. CDR3 length equals 14 residues. The germline gives CDR1 LGHDT, CDR2 YNNKEL (reference sequence). Trimming took 2 bases from V and 1 from J, leaving 9 bases between them. CDR3 DNA: TGTGCCAGCAGCCAATCTGGCCCTTCCTACGAGCAGTACTTC. It translates to CASSQSGPSYEQYF.

The rearrangement uses TRBV7-2 and TRBJ2-6, with 9 bases fitting TRBD2. The CDR3 covers 16 residues. Germline V gene data show CDR1 as SGHTA and CDR2 as FQGNSA. Trimming took 1 base from V and 5 from J; bases not matched to a gene: 3. The chain's CDR3 is CASSLGGRARANVLTF. The CDR3 bases are TGTGCCAGCAGCTTAGGCGGGAGGGCCAGGGCCAACGTCCTGACTTTC.

CDR3 sequence reads: CASSLEIDGSTDTQYF. As DNA, the CDR3 is TGCGCCAGCAGCTTGGAAATAGATGGTTCCACAGATACGCAGTATTTT. The chain carries TRBV5-1 and TRBJ2-3, with D unresolved. The CDR3 contains 16 residues. Trimming stripped 0 bases from V and 2 bases from J, with 13 bases between. Germline loops: CDR1 SGHRS, CDR2 YFSETQ.

The chain combines TRBV28 with TRBJ1-1; 11 bases match TRBD1. The CDR3 spans 16 residues. The germline CDR1 and CDR2 sequences are MDHEN and SYDVKM. V dropped 2 bases and J dropped 5; count of bases not matched to a gene: 7. The CDR3 region is CASSLTWGQGGTEAFF. CDR3 nucleotides: TGTGCCAGCAGTTTAACCTGGGGACAGGGGGGGACTGAAGCTTTCTTT. The full variable domain, completed using reference TRBV28 and TRBJ1-1, is DVKVTQSSRYLVKRTGEKVFLECVQDMDHENMFWYRQDPGLGLRLIYFSYDVKMKEKGDIPEGYSVSREKKERFSLILESASTNQTSMYLCASSLTWGQGGTEAFFGQGTRLTVV.

In this sample, this clone turned up once. This sequence joins TRBV5-1 and TRBJ2-3, with D unresolved. CDR1 is SGHRS, CDR2 YFSETQ, per germline. CDR3 size: 15 residues. V was shortened by 4 bases and J by 2 bases, with 14 bases between the two germline ends. The chain's CDR3 is CASSRNYRSTDTQYF. The CDR3, as DNA: TGCGCCAGCAGCAGAAACTATCGATCCACAGATACGCAGTATTTT.

The J gene is TRBJ2-3, the V gene TRBV5-5; TRBD2 agrees at 16 bases. Germline V gene data show CDR1 as SGHKS and CDR2 as YYEKEE (reference sequence). This CDR3 spans 16 amino acids. Trimming cost V 4 bases and J 3 bases; bases outside gene matches: 2. CDR3 in DNA: TGTGCCAGCAGCCCGGGACTAGCGGGAGGGACAGATACGCAGTATTTT. This codes for CASSPGLAGGTDTQYF.

CDR3 coding DNA: TGTGCCAGCGGCCCGGATACGCAGTATTTT. Protein sequence: CASGPDTQYF. The rearrangement links TRBV28 to TRBJ2-3; no reliable D call. The CDR3 sequence is 10 residues long. Germline CDR1 reads MDHEN; CDR2 reads SYDVKM. V was shortened by 8 bases and J by 6 bases, with 6 bases between the two germline ends.

The chain joins TRBV19 to TRBJ1-2; D is undetermined. The V end lost 0 bases, the J end lost 3 bases, and 11 bases lay between the germline ends. The CDR3 is 15 amino acids. Germline V gene sequence: CDR1 LNHDA, CDR2 SQIVND (reference sequence). The DNA for the CDR3 is TGTGCCAGTAGTATAGACGGGCGCGGGTACTATGGCTACACCTTC. Its protein product is CASSIDGRGYYGYTF.

The chain joins TRBV5-1 to TRBJ2-1; the D gene is possibly TRBD1 (6 bases). The CDR3 has 15 residues. With 5 bases removed from V and 4 bases from J, the gap between germline ends came to 16 bases. Germline CDR1 SGHRS, CDR2 YFSETQ. In nucleotides, the CDR3 is TGCGCCAGCAGGGAGGACAGTGGGTTTTACAATGAGCAGTTCTTC. Translated, it gives CASREDSGFYNEQFF.

The chain combines TRBV9 with TRBJ2-7, with TRBD1 matching 10 bases. The CDR3 spans 15 residues. V lost 7 bases, J lost 3 bases, and 10 bases stayed unmatched. In germline, CDR1 is SGDLS, CDR2 YYNGEE. The CDR3 sequence is CASGSGQGQFYEQYF. The CDR3 DNA is TGTGCCAGCGGCTCGGGACAGGGGCAATTCTACGAGCAGTACTTC.